This passage covers 12 T cell receptor beta chains from one sample sequenced in a study of T-cell memory formation after mild COVID-19. TCRdb re-called the 5' RACE reads through MiXCR, storing one row per CDR3 protein. The table shows 250,000 to 300,000 distinct CDR3 sequences, with roughly 16% occurring only once. The sequencing sample was made of PBMCs or a T cell subset sorted from them (not recorded which). The receptors were sampled from a man younger than 30 who had mild COVID-19 (a few samples of this study predate the infection). Cell type and time point are not known.

Notes on this clonotype: At one boundary the junction diverges from the germline segment, which might be a read error. J is TRBJ2-5 and V is TRBV7-7, with D perhaps matching TRBD2 (5 bases). Looked up from germline, CDR1 is SSHAT and CDR2 is FNYEAQ (reference sequence). This CDR3 contains 13 residues. The DNA for the CDR3 is TGTGCTAGCAGCTTAGCGATGGGAGAGACCCAGTACTTC. Translation gives CASSLAMGETQYF.

The rearrangement links TRBV10-3 to TRBJ1-5, with D unresolved. Germline V CDR1 and CDR2: ENHRY, SYGVKD. V was clipped by 7 bases and J by 7 bases, with 17 bases between them. The CDR3 has 14 amino acids. The CDR3 spells CAITEREGGQPQHF. CDR3 sequence (DNA): TGTGCCATCACCGAGCGGGAAGGAGGCCAGCCCCAGCATTTT.

The CDR3: CASSPEVDYEQYF. The CDR3 DNA is TGTGCCAGCAGCCCCGAAGTGGATTACGAGCAGTACTTC. The rearrangement uses TRBV7-6 and TRBJ2-7, with unresolved D. Germline assignment: CDR1 SGHVS and CDR2 FNYEAQ. CDR3 length: 13 residues. V lost 5 bases to trimming and J lost 4 bases, with 12 bases between them.

The V call is TRBV7-9, the J call TRBJ2-3; 8 bases fit TRBD1. With 1 base clipped from V and 1 base from J, the junction kept 1 base outside the gene matches. Looked up from germline, CDR1 is SEHNR and CDR2 is FQNEAQ (reference sequence). The CDR3 sequence is 15 residues long. The CDR3 here is CASSLGGQGTDTQYF. In DNA, the CDR3 is TGTGCCAGCAGCTTAGGGGGACAGGGCACAGATACGCAGTATTTT.

This clonotype was detected ten times or more. J is TRBJ1-1 and V is TRBV29-1; tentative D call: TRBD1 (6 bases). Trimming removed 6 bases at V and 5 bases at J, with 13 bases between. Germline CDR1 and CDR2: SQVTM and ANQGSEA. CDR3 length equals 12 residues. The CDR3 coding sequence is TGCAGCGTGAGTACAGGGTTGACTGAAGCTTTCTTT. Translation gives CSVSTGLTEAFF.

The rearrangement uses TRBV27 and TRBJ2-3, with a weak D call TRBD2 (6 bases). Germline CDR1 is MNHEY and CDR2 is SMNVEV (reference sequence). CDR3 size: 17 residues. The V and J ends lost 3 bases and 4 bases respectively, with 20 bases between them. The CDR3 reads CASSFVGGPGPADTQYF. CDR3 nucleotides: TGTGCCAGCAGTTTCGTTGGAGGGCCCGGCCCTGCAGATACGCAGTATTTT.

This clonotype was seen only a few times. This chain joins TRBV3-1 and TRBJ1-1, with TRBD1 matching over 7 bases. Unmatched junction bases numbered 8, after V lost 6 bases and J lost 4 bases. The CDR3 loop spans 14 amino acids. Germline-derived CDR1 and CDR2 are LGHDT and YNNKEL (reference sequence). This CDR3 is CASSTSGGITEAFF. CDR3 nucleotide sequence: TGTGCCAGCAGTACATCAGGGGGAATCACTGAAGCTTTCTTT.

This CDR3 is CASSQKGDWGSPLHF. Written as DNA, the CDR3 is TGCGCCAGCAGCCAGAAGGGGGACTGGGGGTCACCCCTCCACTTT. The V gene is TRBV4-3, the J gene TRBJ1-6; D is perhaps TRBD1 (6 bases). V lost 3 bases to trimming and J lost 10 bases, with 16 bases between them. Germline values: CDR1 LGHNA, CDR2 YSLEER. The CDR3 has 15 residues.

The V gene is TRBV7-2, the J gene TRBJ2-3; the match to TRBD2 covers 8 bases. V lost 8 bases to trimming and J lost 0 bases; unmatched junction nucleotides: 13. The CDR3 loop spans 17 amino acids. Looked up from germline, CDR1 is SGHTA and CDR2 is FQGNSA. Here the CDR3 DNA reads TGTGCCAGCGCATGGAACGGGCGGGGGGCTAGCACAGATACGCAGTATTTT. This encodes CASAWNGRGASTDTQYF.

This clonotype appeared a few times. The genes are TRBV6-5 and TRBJ2-7; the match to TRBD2 covers 9 bases. CDR1 and CDR2 (germline): MNHEY, SVGAGI. The CDR3 runs 19 residues. V gave up 6 bases and J gave up 4 bases; unmatched junction bases: 22. This CDR3 reads CASRPSESQRGETLYEQYF. CDR3 sequence (DNA): TGTGCCAGCAGGCCATCTGAAAGTCAGCGGGGGGAGACTTTATACGAGCAGTACTTC.

This clonotype has a handful of counts. The rearrangement joins TRBV6-1 to TRBJ2-7; no firm D call. This CDR3 has 14 residues. Looked up from germline, CDR1 is MNHNS and CDR2 is SASEGT. With 0 bases removed from V and 5 bases from J, the gap between germline ends came to 11 bases. CDR3 sequence (DNA): TGTGCCAGCAGTGAAGCGGCAAGGGCCGACGAGCAGTACTTC. As protein: CASSEAARADEQYF.

This clonotype was recorded a few times. This sequence joins TRBV5-1 and TRBJ1-2, with 8 bases fitting TRBD1. Germline CDR1 reads SGHRS; CDR2 reads YFSETQ. Trimming took 0 bases from V and 8 from J; bases not matched to a gene: 9. The CDR3 is 15 residues long. The DNA of the CDR3 is TGCGCCAGCAGCTTGGAGCAGGGGGCCGTAAGAGGCTACACCTTC. Translating it yields CASSLEQGAVRGYTF.